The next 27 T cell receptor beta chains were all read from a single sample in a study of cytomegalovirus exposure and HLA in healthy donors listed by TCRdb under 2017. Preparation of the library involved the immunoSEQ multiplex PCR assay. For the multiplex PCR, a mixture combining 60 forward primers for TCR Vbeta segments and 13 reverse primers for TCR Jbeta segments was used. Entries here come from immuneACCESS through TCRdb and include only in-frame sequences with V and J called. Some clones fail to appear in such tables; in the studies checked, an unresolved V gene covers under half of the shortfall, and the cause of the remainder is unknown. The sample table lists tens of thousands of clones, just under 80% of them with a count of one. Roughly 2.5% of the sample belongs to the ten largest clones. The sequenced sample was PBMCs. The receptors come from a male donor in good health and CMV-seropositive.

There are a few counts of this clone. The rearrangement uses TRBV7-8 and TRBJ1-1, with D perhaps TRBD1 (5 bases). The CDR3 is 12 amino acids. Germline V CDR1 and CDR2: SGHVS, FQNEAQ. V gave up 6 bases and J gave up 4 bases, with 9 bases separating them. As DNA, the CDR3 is TGTGCCAGCAGAAGGGGTGTCACTGAAGCTTTCTTT. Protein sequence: CASRRGVTEAFF.

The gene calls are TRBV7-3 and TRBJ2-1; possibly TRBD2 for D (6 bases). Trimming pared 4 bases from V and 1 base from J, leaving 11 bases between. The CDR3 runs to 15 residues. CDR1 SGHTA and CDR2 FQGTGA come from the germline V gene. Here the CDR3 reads CASSSLADSYNEQFF. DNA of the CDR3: TGTGCCAGCAGCTCGTTAGCGGATTCCTACAATGAGCAGTTCTTC.

DNA for the CDR3: TGTGCCAGCAGCTTAGAGATTGGGCTTCACAATGAGCAGTTCTTC. Amino acids: CASSLEIGLHNEQFF. The rearrangement links TRBV7-2 to TRBJ2-1; no clear D gene. The V end lost 1 base, the J end lost 5 bases, and 12 bases lay between the germline ends. The CDR3 spans 15 residues. The germline V gene encodes CDR1 SGHTA and CDR2 FQGNSA.

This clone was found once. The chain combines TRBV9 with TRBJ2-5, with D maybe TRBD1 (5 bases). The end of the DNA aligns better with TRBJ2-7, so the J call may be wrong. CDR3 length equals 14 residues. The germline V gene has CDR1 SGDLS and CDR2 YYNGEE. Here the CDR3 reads CASSPAGWRYEQYF. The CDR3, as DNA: TGTGCCAGCAGCCCCGCAGGGTGGCGCTACGAGCAGTACTTC.

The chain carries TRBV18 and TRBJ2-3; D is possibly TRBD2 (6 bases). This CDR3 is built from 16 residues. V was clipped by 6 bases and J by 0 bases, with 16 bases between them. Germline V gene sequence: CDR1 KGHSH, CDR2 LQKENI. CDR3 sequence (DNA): TGTGCCAGCTCTCCAGATAGCGGTTCTAGCACAGATACGCAGTATTTT. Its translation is CASSPDSGSSTDTQYF.

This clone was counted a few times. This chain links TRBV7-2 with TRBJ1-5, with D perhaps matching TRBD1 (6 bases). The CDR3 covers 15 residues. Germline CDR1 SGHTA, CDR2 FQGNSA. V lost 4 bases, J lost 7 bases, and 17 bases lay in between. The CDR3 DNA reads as TGTGCCAGCAGCTCCGGGGCGGGGGCATGGCAGCCCCAGCATTTT. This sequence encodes CASSSGAGAWQPQHF.

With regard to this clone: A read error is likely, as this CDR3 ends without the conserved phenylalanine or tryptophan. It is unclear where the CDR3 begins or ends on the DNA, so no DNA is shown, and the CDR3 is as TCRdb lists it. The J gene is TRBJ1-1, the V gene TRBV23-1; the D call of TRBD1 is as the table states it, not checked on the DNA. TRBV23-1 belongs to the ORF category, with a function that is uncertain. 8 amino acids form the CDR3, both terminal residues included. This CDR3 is CASSQQGR.

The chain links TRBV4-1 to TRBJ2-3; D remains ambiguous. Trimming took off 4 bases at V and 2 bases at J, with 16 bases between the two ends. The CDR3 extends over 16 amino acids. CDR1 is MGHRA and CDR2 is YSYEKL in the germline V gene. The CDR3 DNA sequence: TGCGCCAGCAGCCTCCGGCCGCAGGCCCCCACAGATACGCAGTATTTT. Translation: CASSLRPQAPTDTQYF.

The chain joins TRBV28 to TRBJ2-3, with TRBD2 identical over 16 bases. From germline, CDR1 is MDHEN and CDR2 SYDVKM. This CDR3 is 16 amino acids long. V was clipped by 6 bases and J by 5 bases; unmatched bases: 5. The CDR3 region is CASRTGLAGGEDTQYF. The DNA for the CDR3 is TGTGCCAGCAGGACGGGACTAGCGGGGGGGGAAGATACGCAGTATTTT.

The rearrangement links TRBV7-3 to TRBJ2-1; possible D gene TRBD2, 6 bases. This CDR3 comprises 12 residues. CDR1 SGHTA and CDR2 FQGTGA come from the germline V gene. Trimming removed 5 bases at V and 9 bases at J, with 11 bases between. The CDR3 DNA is TGTGCCAGCAGCCCCCAAGCGGGTGAGCAGTTCTTC. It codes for CASSPQAGEQFF.

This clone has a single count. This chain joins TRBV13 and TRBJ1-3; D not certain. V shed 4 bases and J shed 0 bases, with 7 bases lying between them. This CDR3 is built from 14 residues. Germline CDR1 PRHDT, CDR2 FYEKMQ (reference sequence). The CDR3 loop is CASSSRSSGNTIYF. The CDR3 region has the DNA TGTGCCAGCAGCTCTCGGAGCTCTGGAAACACCATATATTTT.

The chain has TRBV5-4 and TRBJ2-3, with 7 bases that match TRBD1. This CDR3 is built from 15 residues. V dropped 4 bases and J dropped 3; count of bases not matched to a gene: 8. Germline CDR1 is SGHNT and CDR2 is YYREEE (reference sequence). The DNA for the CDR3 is TGTGCCAGCAGCCTGGAGGCACAGGGGACAGATACGCAGTATTTT. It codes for CASSLEAQGTDTQYF.

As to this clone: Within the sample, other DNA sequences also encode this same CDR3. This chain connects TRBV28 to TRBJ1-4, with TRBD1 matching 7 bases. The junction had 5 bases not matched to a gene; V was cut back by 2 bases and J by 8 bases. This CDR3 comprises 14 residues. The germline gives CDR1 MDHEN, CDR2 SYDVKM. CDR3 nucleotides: TGTGCCAGCAGTTTAGACAGGGTAGTGGAAAAACTGTTTTTT. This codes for CASSLDRVVEKLFF.

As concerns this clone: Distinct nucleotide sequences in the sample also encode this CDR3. DNA for the CDR3: TGTGCCAGCAGTGATGGGGGCAGCAATCAGCCCCAGCATTTT. Translated, it gives CASSDGGSNQPQHF. The rearrangement joins TRBV25-1 to TRBJ1-5, with a weak D call TRBD1 (6 bases). This CDR3 contains 14 residues. Germline V gene data show CDR1 as MGHDK and CDR2 as SYGVNS. The ends were cut back, 3 bases at V and 1 base at J, with 7 bases in the middle.

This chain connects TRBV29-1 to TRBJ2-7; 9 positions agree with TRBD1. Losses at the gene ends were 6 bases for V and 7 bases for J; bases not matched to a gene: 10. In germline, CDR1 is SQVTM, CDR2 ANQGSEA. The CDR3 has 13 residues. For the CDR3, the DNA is TGCAGCGTCCAGACAGGGGGGGCGGGGGAGCAGTACTTC. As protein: CSVQTGGAGEQYF.

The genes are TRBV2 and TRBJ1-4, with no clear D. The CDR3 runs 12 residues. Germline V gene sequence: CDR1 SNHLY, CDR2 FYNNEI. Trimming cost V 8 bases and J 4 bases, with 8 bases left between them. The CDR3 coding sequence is TGTGCCAGCCCACCGAGTAATGAAAAACTGTTTTTT. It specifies CASPPSNEKLFF.

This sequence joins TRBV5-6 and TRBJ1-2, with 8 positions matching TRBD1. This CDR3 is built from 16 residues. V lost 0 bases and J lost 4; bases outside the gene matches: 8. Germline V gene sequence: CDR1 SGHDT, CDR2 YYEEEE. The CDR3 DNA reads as TGTGCCAGCAGCTTGGCCCCACAGGGGGGAATCTATGGCTACACCTTC. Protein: CASSLAPQGGIYGYTF.

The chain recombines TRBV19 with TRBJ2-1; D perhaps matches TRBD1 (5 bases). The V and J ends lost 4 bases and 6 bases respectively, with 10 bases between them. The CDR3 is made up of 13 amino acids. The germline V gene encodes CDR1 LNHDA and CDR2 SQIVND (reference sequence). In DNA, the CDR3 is TGTGCCAGTAGTACCCAGGGAATCAATGAGCAGTTCTTC. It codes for CASSTQGINEQFF. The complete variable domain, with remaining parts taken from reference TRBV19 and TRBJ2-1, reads DGGITQSPKYLFRKEGQNVTLSCEQNLNHDAMYWYRQDPGQGLRLIYYSQIVNDFQKGDIAEGYSVSREKKESFPLTVTSAQKNPTAFYLCASSTQGINEQFFGPGTRLTVL.

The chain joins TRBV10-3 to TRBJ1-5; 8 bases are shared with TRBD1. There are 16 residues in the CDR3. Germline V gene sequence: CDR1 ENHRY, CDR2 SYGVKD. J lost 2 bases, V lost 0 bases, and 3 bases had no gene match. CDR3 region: CAISESKQGGNQPQHF. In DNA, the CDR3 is TGTGCCATCAGTGAGTCGAAACAGGGGGGCAATCAGCCCCAGCATTTT.

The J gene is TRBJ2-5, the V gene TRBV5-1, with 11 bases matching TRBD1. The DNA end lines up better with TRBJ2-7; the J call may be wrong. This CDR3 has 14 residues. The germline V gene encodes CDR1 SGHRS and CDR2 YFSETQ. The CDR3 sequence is CASSRTGGFYEQYF. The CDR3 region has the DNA TGCGCCAGCAGTAGGACAGGGGGCTTCTACGAGCAGTACTTC.

This CDR3 reads CASSATSGRQETQYF. CDR3 DNA: TGCGCCAGCAGCGCGACTAGCGGGAGACAGGAGACCCAGTACTTC. The genes are TRBV5-1 and TRBJ2-5, with 12 nucleotides matching TRBD2. The CDR3 length is 15 residues. Germline lookup yields CDR1 SGHRS and CDR2 YFSETQ. J was trimmed by 5 bases and V by 4 bases; bases with no gene match: 6.

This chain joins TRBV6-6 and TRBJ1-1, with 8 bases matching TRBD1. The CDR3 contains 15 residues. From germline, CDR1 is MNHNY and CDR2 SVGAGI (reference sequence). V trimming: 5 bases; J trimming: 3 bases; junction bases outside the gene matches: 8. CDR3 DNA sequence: TGTGCCAGCAGTCACCAGCAGGGGGCTGACACTGAAGCTTTCTTT. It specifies CASSHQQGADTEAFF.

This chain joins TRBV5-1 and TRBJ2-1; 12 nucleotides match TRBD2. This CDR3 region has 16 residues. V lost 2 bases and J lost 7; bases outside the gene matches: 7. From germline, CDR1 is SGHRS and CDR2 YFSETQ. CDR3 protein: CASSFLAGGPLNEQFF. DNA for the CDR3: TGCGCCAGCAGCTTTCTAGCGGGAGGGCCGTTAAATGAGCAGTTCTTC.

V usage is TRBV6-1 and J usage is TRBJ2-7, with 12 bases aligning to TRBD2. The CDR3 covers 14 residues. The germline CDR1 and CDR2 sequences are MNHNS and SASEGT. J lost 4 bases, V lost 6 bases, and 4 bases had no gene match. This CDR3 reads CASRLAGGPYEQYF. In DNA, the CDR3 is TGTGCCAGCAGGCTAGCGGGAGGGCCGTACGAGCAGTACTTC.

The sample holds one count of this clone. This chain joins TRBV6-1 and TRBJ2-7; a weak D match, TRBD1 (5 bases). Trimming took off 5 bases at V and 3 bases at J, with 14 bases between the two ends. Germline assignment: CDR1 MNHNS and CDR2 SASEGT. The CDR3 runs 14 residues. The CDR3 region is CASSMAGLGYEQYF. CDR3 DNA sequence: TGTGCCAGCAGTATGGCAGGGTTGGGCTACGAGCAGTACTTC.

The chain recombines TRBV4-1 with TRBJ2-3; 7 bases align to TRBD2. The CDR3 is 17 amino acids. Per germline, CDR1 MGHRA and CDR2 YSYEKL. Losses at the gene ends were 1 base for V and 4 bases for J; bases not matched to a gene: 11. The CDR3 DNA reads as TGCGCCAGCAGCCAAGCCGCCGCGGGAGCTGCCGCAGATACGCAGTATTTT. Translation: CASSQAAAGAAADTQYF.

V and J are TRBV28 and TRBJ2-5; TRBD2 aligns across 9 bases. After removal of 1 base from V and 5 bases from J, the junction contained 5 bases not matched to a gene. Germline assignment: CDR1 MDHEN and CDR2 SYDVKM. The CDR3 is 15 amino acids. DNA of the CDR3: TGTGCCAGCAGTTTATTAGCGGGAGTGTCTGAGACCCAGTACTTC. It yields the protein CASSLLAGVSETQYF.